This passage covers 23 T cell receptor beta chains from one sample sequenced in a study of shared clonotypes between healthy human individuals. CD45RO negativity and positive selection for CCR7 defined naive CD8 cells, a population that excluded terminally differentiated effector memory CD45RA+ cells. Sequenced by immunoSEQ multiplex PCR; TCRdb stores in-frame clones only, minus some. The table shows about 2.1 million clones, with approximately 94% occurring only once. The sequenced material came from naive CD8+ T cells from PBMCs. The receptors stem from a man aged 18 to 29 in good health. Some clones in this sample may be carry-over from other donors' samples.

The chain uses TRBV30 and TRBJ2-7, with TRBD2 matching 9 bases. This CDR3 has 15 residues. V lost 0 bases, J lost 0 bases, and 3 bases stayed unmatched. The germline V gene encodes CDR1 GTSNPN and CDR2 SVGIG (reference sequence). This chain's CDR3 is CAWSVGTSNSYEQYF. CDR3 sequence (DNA): TGTGCCTGGAGTGTAGGGACTAGCAACTCCTACGAGCAGTACTTC.

This sequence joins TRBV28 and TRBJ2-7; TRBD2 might be the D (6 bases). The CDR3 runs 15 residues. V was shortened by 5 bases and J by 3 bases, with 17 bases between the two germline ends. Germline CDR1 is MDHEN and CDR2 is SYDVKM. The DNA for the CDR3 is TGTGCCAGCAGTCCTCGGGACTGGGGATTCTACGAGCAGTACTTC. It codes for CASSPRDWGFYEQYF. Complete variable domain (other parts from reference TRBV28 and TRBJ2-7): DVKVTQSSRYLVKRTGEKVFLECVQDMDHENMFWYRQDPGLGLRLIYFSYDVKMKEKGDIPEGYSVSREKKERFSLILESASTNQTSMYLCASSPRDWGFYEQYFGPGTRLTVT.

The chain links TRBV7-9 to TRBJ1-2; weak D call: TRBD1 (5 bases). The CDR3 has 15 residues. The germline gives CDR1 SEHNR, CDR2 FQNEAQ (reference sequence). V lost 5 bases and J 7 bases, leaving 20 bases between the germline ends. CDR3 protein: CASSPFRDGLGGYTF. The DNA of the CDR3 is TGTGCCAGCAGCCCCTTTCGGGACGGCCTTGGTGGCTACACCTTC. Filled out from reference TRBV7-9 and TRBJ1-2, the complete variable domain reads DTGVSQNPRHKITKRGQNVTFRCDPISEHNRLYWYRQTLGQGPEFLTYFQNEAQLEKSRLLSDRFSAERPKGSFSTLEIQRTEQGDSAMYLCASSPFRDGLGGYTFGSGTRLTVV.

This chain links TRBV7-9 with TRBJ2-1, with TRBD2 matching over 7 bases. There are 15 residues in the CDR3. Trimming took 5 bases from V and 5 from J; bases not matched to a gene: 9. Germline assignment: CDR1 SEHNR and CDR2 FQNEAQ (reference sequence). This chain's CDR3 is CASSRGSGNHNEQFF. The CDR3 region has the DNA TGTGCCAGCAGCCGGGGGAGCGGGAACCACAATGAGCAGTTCTTC.

The chain is built from TRBV27 and TRBJ2-2; TRBD2 matches at 11 bases. V lost 5 bases, J lost 5 bases, and 7 bases stayed unmatched. Germline V CDR1 and CDR2: MNHEY, SMNVEV (reference sequence). There are 16 residues in the CDR3. CDR3 amino acids: CASSPLAGGWTGELFF. The CDR3 DNA reads TGTGCCAGCAGTCCGTTAGCGGGAGGGTGGACCGGGGAGCTGTTTTTT.

The chain is built from TRBV5-6 and TRBJ2-7; D uncertain. Germline CDR1 is SGHDT and CDR2 is YYEEEE. The CDR3 sequence is 14 residues long. V lost 3 bases and J 3 bases, leaving 13 bases between the germline ends. This CDR3 reads CASSWKSRDYEQYF. The CDR3 DNA is TGTGCCAGCAGCTGGAAATCGCGAGACTACGAGCAGTACTTC.

This rearrangement joins TRBV9 to TRBJ2-3; 10 nucleotides match TRBD2. Trimming cost V 3 bases and J 4 bases; bases outside gene matches: 11. This CDR3 is built from 17 residues. The germline gives CDR1 SGDLS, CDR2 YYNGEE. The CDR3 nucleotides read TGTGCCAGCAGCGATGGGGCTAGCGGGAGATCAGCAGATACGCAGTATTTT. It is translated as CASSDGASGRSADTQYF.

The chain has TRBV9 and TRBJ2-5; 7 bases match TRBD1. Per the germline V gene, CDR1 is SGDLS and CDR2 is YYNGEE. This CDR3 spans 16 amino acids. The V segment lost 0 bases and the J segment 4 bases; nucleotides outside the gene matches: 9. Here the CDR3 reads CASSVASTGTSETQYF. DNA of the CDR3: TGTGCCAGCAGCGTAGCCTCGACAGGGACCTCAGAGACCCAGTACTTC.

The genes are TRBV11-2 and TRBJ2-3; 11 positions agree with TRBD2. V shed 5 bases and J 1 base; nucleotides not matched to a gene: 5. Germline V CDR1 and CDR2: SGHAT, FQNNGV. This CDR3 comprises 16 residues. CDR3 bases: TGTGCCAGCAGCCCGGGACTAGCGGCCCGCACAGATACGCAGTATTTT. As protein: CASSPGLAARTDTQYF.

The chain couples TRBV25-1 to TRBJ2-7; the D gene is possibly TRBD1 (5 bases). The V end was cut by 3 bases, the J end by 3 bases, with 12 bases between. This CDR3 is 14 amino acids long. Germline loops: CDR1 MGHDK, CDR2 SYGVNS. CDR3 region: CASSEIGQGYEQYF. The CDR3 DNA reads TGTGCCAGCAGTGAGATCGGTCAGGGCTACGAGCAGTACTTC.

This chain joins TRBV9 and TRBJ1-1, with D unclear. The CDR3 is 15 residues long. The V end was cut by 0 bases, the J end by 2 bases, with 11 bases between. From germline, CDR1 is SGDLS and CDR2 YYNGEE. In nucleotides, the CDR3 is TGTGCCAGCAGCGTAGTGCCGGAGGCTAACACTGAAGCTTTCTTT. Translated, it gives CASSVVPEANTEAFF.

The table lists this clone with a count of one. This chain uses TRBV5-1 with TRBJ1-2; the match to TRBD1 covers 8 bases. This CDR3 comprises 14 residues. The junction had 9 bases not matched to a gene; V was cut back by 6 bases and J by 5 bases. CDR1 is SGHRS and CDR2 is YFSETQ in the germline V gene. Here the CDR3 reads CASTLATGEYGYTF. The CDR3 DNA reads TGCGCCAGCACCCTCGCGACAGGGGAGTATGGCTACACCTTC. Complete variable domain (other parts from reference TRBV5-1 and TRBJ1-2): KAGVTQTPRYLIKTRGQQVTLSCSPISGHRSVSWYQQTPGQGLQFLFEYFSETQRNKGNFPGRFSGRQFSNSRSEMNVSTLELGDSALYLCASTLATGEYGYTFGSGTRLTVV.

The V and J genes are TRBV5-1 and TRBJ2-7; D unresolved. Germline CDR1 SGHRS, CDR2 YFSETQ. Trimming took 7 bases from V and 0 from J, leaving 5 bases between them. This CDR3 spans 11 amino acids. The CDR3 region has the DNA TGCGCCAGCCAAGACTCCTACGAGCAGTACTTC. Its protein product is CASQDSYEQYF.

On this clone: This sample includes further DNA sequences coding for the same CDR3. The J gene is TRBJ1-1, the V gene TRBV19; D unresolved. The CDR3 contains 13 residues. V lost 2 bases and J lost 1, with 5 bases in between. Germline V gene lookup returns CDR1 LNHDA and CDR2 SQIVND (reference sequence). The CDR3 bases are TGTGCCAGTAGTATAACGGAGAACACTGAAGCTTTCTTT. It codes for CASSITENTEAFF.

The chain is built from TRBV13 and TRBJ1-3, with unresolved D. CDR3 length: 15 amino acids. Trimming pared 4 bases from V and 3 bases from J, leaving 13 bases between. CDR1 and CDR2 from the germline V gene are PRHDT and FYEKMQ (reference sequence). In nucleotides, the CDR3 is TGTGCCAGCAGCTCGAGATCGAGGAGTGGAAACACCATATATTTT. Translation: CASSSRSRSGNTIYF.

Details on this clone: The identical CDR3 is also encoded by other nucleotide sequences in the sample. The CDR3 is CASSPGSYYGYTF. The CDR3, as DNA: TGTGCCAGCAGTCCCGGGTCTTACTATGGCTACACCTTC. The chain employs TRBV27 and TRBJ1-2; D call uncertain. There are 13 residues in the CDR3. Trimming stripped 5 bases from V and 3 bases from J, with 10 bases between. Germline lookup yields CDR1 MNHEY and CDR2 SMNVEV (reference sequence).

As regards this clone: At one end the junction does not follow the germline gene, possibly because of a read error. This rearrangement joins TRBV6-6 to TRBJ1-1; no definite D call. There are 12 residues in the CDR3. The germline V gene encodes CDR1 MNHNY and CDR2 SVGAGI (reference sequence). CDR3: CANSPAGTEAFF. The CDR3 nucleotides read TGTGCCAACAGTCCCGCGGGCACTGAAGCTTTCTTT.

This chain uses TRBV5-6 with TRBJ2-6; D gene uncertain. CDR3 length equals 17 residues. V was clipped by 0 bases and J by 0 bases, with 10 bases between them. The germline gives CDR1 SGHDT, CDR2 YYEEEE. The CDR3 region is CASSLAGRYSGANVLTF. The CDR3 bases are TGTGCCAGCAGCTTGGCTGGCAGATACTCTGGGGCCAACGTCCTGACTTTC.

The chain joins TRBV27 to TRBJ2-5, with 12 bases identical to TRBD1. Germline V gene sequence: CDR1 MNHEY, CDR2 SMNVEV (reference sequence). V lost 5 bases and J lost 5; bases outside the gene matches: 6. This CDR3 is built from 15 residues. CDR3: CASSPGQGAWETQYF. In DNA form, the CDR3 reads TGTGCCAGCAGTCCGGGACAGGGGGCTTGGGAGACCCAGTACTTC.

The genes are TRBV5-6 and TRBJ2-7; 7 bases map to TRBD1. The CDR3 contains 13 residues. Germline values: CDR1 SGHDT, CDR2 YYEEEE. Unmatched junction bases numbered 11, after V lost 7 bases and J lost 7 bases. The chain's CDR3 is CASGRGGMGEQYF. The CDR3 region has the DNA TGTGCCAGCGGGAGAGGGGGCATGGGAGAGCAGTACTTC.

As concerns this clone: Other DNA sequences in the sample encode the same CDR3. The chain combines TRBV27 with TRBJ2-1; 8 bases are shared with TRBD1. The CDR3 runs 15 residues. CDR1 MNHEY and CDR2 SMNVEV come from the germline V gene (reference sequence). V was pared by 2 bases and J by 1 base, with 1 base of the junction left unmatched. The CDR3 reads CASSLDRGSYNEQFF. CDR3 bases: TGTGCCAGCAGTTTAGACAGGGGTTCCTACAATGAGCAGTTCTTC.

The rearrangement uses TRBV19 and TRBJ1-3; D unresolved. The CDR3 contains 11 residues. Germline V CDR1 and CDR2: LNHDA, SQIVND (reference sequence). The V end lost 7 bases, the J end lost 1 base, and 2 bases lay between the germline ends. CDR3 DNA sequence: TGTGCCAGTATTTCTGGAAACACCATATATTTT. This codes for CASISGNTIYF.

The V call is TRBV5-1, the J call TRBJ2-5; a weak D match, TRBD2 (6 bases). Germline lookup yields CDR1 SGHRS and CDR2 YFSETQ. V gave up 4 bases and J gave up 3 bases, with 19 bases separating them. This CDR3 has 16 amino acids. The CDR3 loop is CASSPPRRGEKETQYF. CDR3 nucleotide sequence: TGCGCCAGCAGCCCCCCCAGGCGGGGAGAGAAAGAGACCCAGTACTTC. The variable domain in full, with the rest retrieved from reference TRBV5-1 and TRBJ2-5, is KAGVTQTPRYLIKTRGQQVTLSCSPISGHRSVSWYQQTPGQGLQFLFEYFSETQRNKGNFPGRFSGRQFSNSRSEMNVSTLELGDSALYLCASSPPRRGEKETQYFGPGTRLLVL.